These 24 T cell receptor beta chains share one sample of origin, sequenced in a study of cytomegalovirus exposure and HLA in healthy donors. Primers included in the PCR were 60 Vbeta and 13 Jbeta primers. Assay: immunoSEQ multiplex PCR; the TCRdb copy retains only in-frame clones and omits some. Of about 110,000 clones in the sample, 75% to 90% were seen once. Sequencing was carried out using PBMCs. Source of these receptors: a man in his forties or fifties in good health and CMV-seronegative.

This clone came up once. CDR3 sequence: CASSPTGTYYEQYF. Here the CDR3 DNA reads TGTGCCAGCAGCCCAACAGGGACCTACTACGAGCAGTACTTC. V is TRBV14 and J is TRBJ2-7; D might be TRBD1 (6 bases). Per the germline V gene, CDR1 is SGHDN and CDR2 is FVKESK. The CDR3 contains 14 residues. Trimming removed 4 bases from V and 3 bases from J, with 13 bases in between.

The chain uses TRBV5-4 and TRBJ2-5, with D tentatively TRBD1 (6 bases). Trimming stripped 3 bases from V and 5 bases from J, with 17 bases between. This CDR3 has 15 amino acids. The germline gives CDR1 SGHNT, CDR2 YYREEE (reference sequence). In nucleotides, the CDR3 is TGTGCCAGCAGCTCCCCTGGGACACTCAAGGAGACCCAGTACTTC. Amino acid sequence: CASSSPGTLKETQYF.

V is TRBV30 and J is TRBJ1-1, with D hard to call. Germline V gene lookup returns CDR1 GTSNPN and CDR2 SVGIG (reference sequence). V was pared by 2 bases and J by 0 bases, with 13 bases between. This CDR3 is built from 15 residues. CDR3 sequence reads: CAWSPEEAMNTEAFF. The CDR3, as DNA: TGTGCCTGGAGTCCGGAGGAGGCCATGAACACTGAAGCTTTCTTT.

The CDR3 loop reads CASSPYRGNQPQHF. In nucleotides, the CDR3 is TGTGCCAGCAGTCCATACAGGGGTAATCAGCCCCAGCATTTT. J is TRBJ1-5 and V is TRBV28; TRBD1 matches at 7 bases. Trimming took 5 bases from V and 4 from J; bases not matched to a gene: 5. Germline assignment: CDR1 MDHEN and CDR2 SYDVKM. This CDR3 is built from 14 residues.

The chain employs TRBV18 and TRBJ1-1; 9 bases align to TRBD1. V was pared by 3 bases and J by 4 bases, with 6 bases of the junction left unmatched. The CDR3 is 15 amino acids. The germline gives CDR1 KGHSH, CDR2 LQKENI. CDR3 in DNA: TGTGCCAGCTCACCTACAGGGGGCAGGGGCACTGAAGCTTTCTTT. Amino acid sequence: CASSPTGGRGTEAFF.

The rearrangement joins TRBV13 to TRBJ1-5, with a possible D match to TRBD1 (6 bases). Germline-derived CDR1 and CDR2 are PRHDT and FYEKMQ (reference sequence). V was cut by 2 bases and J by 3 bases, with 8 bases left in between. The CDR3 has 14 amino acids. Here the CDR3 DNA reads TGTGCCAGCAGCTTAAGGGGGTCCAATCAGCCCCAGCATTTT. It yields the protein CASSLRGSNQPQHF.

The chain uses TRBV6-5 and TRBJ2-1; the match to TRBD1 covers 9 bases. The CDR3 is 15 amino acids. After removal of 7 bases from V and 6 bases from J, the junction contained 10 bases not matched to a gene. CDR1 and CDR2 from the germline V gene are MNHEY and SVGAGI. The chain's CDR3 is CASTAGTGFFNEQFF. CDR3 DNA sequence: TGTGCCAGCACCGCCGGGACAGGGTTTTTCAATGAGCAGTTCTTC.

This clone was seen a few times. The chain recombines TRBV4-3 with TRBJ2-7; 13 nucleotides agree with TRBD2. The junction had 10 bases not matched to a gene; V was cut back by 0 bases and J by 5 bases. The CDR3 loop spans 18 amino acids. Germline assignment: CDR1 LGHNA and CDR2 YSLEER. CDR3 bases: TGCGCCAGCAGCCAAGATCGGTTGACTAGCGGGGGGAACGACGAGCAGTACTTC. Translated, it gives CASSQDRLTSGGNDEQYF.

The chain combines TRBV28 with TRBJ1-2; D possibly corresponds to TRBD1 (6 bases). Trimming took 6 bases from V and 7 from J, leaving 21 bases between them. Germline CDR1 reads MDHEN; CDR2 reads SYDVKM. The CDR3 has 15 amino acids. Here the CDR3 DNA reads TGTGCCAGCAGACCCCGCGGGGCGGGGGGCGGTGGCTACACCTTC. Amino acid sequence: CASRPRGAGGGGYTF.

This clone was seen only once. The chain combines TRBV7-7 with TRBJ2-1; 9 bases are a match to TRBD2. CDR3 size: 15 residues. CDR1 and CDR2 (germline): SSHAT, FNYEAQ (reference sequence). J was trimmed by 1 base and V by 5 bases; bases with no gene match: 3. The CDR3 DNA sequence: TGTGCCAGCAGCCCCCTAGCGGGGTCCTACAATGAGCAGTTCTTC. This translates into CASSPLAGSYNEQFF.

The chain is built from TRBV5-6 and TRBJ1-2; a weak D match, TRBD1 (6 bases). This CDR3 has 13 residues. Trimming left V 2 bases short and J 2 bases short, with 7 bases between. Germline CDR1 is SGHDT and CDR2 is YYEEEE. The CDR3 region is CASSFRGNYGYTF. CDR3 nucleotide sequence: TGTGCCAGCAGCTTTAGGGGGAACTATGGCTACACCTTC.

This sequence joins TRBV7-6 and TRBJ2-5, with 12 nucleotides matching TRBD2. The germline gives CDR1 SGHVS, CDR2 FNYEAQ. Unmatched junction bases numbered 8, after V lost 1 base and J lost 2 bases. The CDR3 covers 18 residues. CDR3 coding DNA: TGTGCCAGCAGCTTAGTAGGGGGACTAGCGGGCATGCAAGAGACCCAGTACTTC. Its translation is CASSLVGGLAGMQETQYF.

CDR3 coding DNA: TGCGCCAGCAGCACCGGGACAGGGGGCGAAGAGACCCAGTACTTC. It yields the protein CASSTGTGGEETQYF. This chain joins TRBV5-1 and TRBJ2-5, with 12 positions matching TRBD1. Losses at the gene ends were 4 bases for V and 3 bases for J; bases not matched to a gene: 4. CDR3 length: 15 residues. Germline assignment: CDR1 SGHRS and CDR2 YFSETQ.

The chain joins TRBV30 to TRBJ1-5; TRBD1 aligns across 9 bases. The CDR3 consists of 14 residues. Germline-derived CDR1 and CDR2 are GTSNPN and SVGIG (reference sequence). Unmatched junction bases numbered 6, after V lost 4 bases and J lost 5 bases. The CDR3 reads CAWTGQGFDQPQHF. In nucleotides, the CDR3 is TGTGCCTGGACGGGACAGGGATTCGATCAGCCCCAGCATTTT.

This chain connects TRBV7-2 to TRBJ1-1; D uncertain. The ends were cut back, 1 base at V and 5 bases at J, with 11 bases in the middle. The germline gives CDR1 SGHTA, CDR2 FQGNSA. This CDR3 has 14 amino acids. CDR3: CASSLGGVWTEAFF. The CDR3 nucleotides read TGTGCCAGCAGCTTAGGGGGAGTATGGACTGAAGCTTTCTTT.

This clone was seen a single time. The chain combines TRBV6-5 with TRBJ1-5, with TRBD1 matching over 7 bases. The V and J ends lost 6 bases and 5 bases, in that order; junction bases with no gene match: 4. The CDR3 contains 13 residues. Per germline, CDR1 MNHEY and CDR2 SVGAGI. The DNA of the CDR3 is TGTGCCAGCAGACCCGGGACAGATCAGCCCCAGCATTTT. It codes for CASRPGTDQPQHF.

The J gene is TRBJ1-4, the V gene TRBV29-1, with D perhaps TRBD1 (5 bases). The V gene's germline CDR1 is SQVTM and CDR2 ANQGSEA. Between the trimmed V and J ends, which lost 2 bases and 5 bases, there was a span of 12 bases. CDR3 length: 14 residues. DNA of the CDR3: TGCAGCGTTGAACGGTACGGGGGGAATGAAAAACTGTTTTTT. Protein product: CSVERYGGNEKLFF.

This clone was detected only a few times. The chain joins TRBV19 to TRBJ1-5, with 9 nucleotides matching TRBD1. CDR3 size: 14 residues. The J segment lost 5 bases and the V segment lost 8 bases, leaving 7 bases of the junction unmatched. CDR1 and CDR2 (germline): LNHDA, SQIVND (reference sequence). The DNA of the CDR3 is TGTGCCAGTCACTCACAGGGGGCATATCAGCCCCAGCATTTT. Translation gives CASHSQGAYQPQHF.

This clone was seen a few times. The chain joins TRBV29-1 to TRBJ1-4; tentative D call: TRBD1 (6 bases). The CDR3 is 13 amino acids. V lost 5 bases, J lost 3 bases, and 10 bases lay in between. CDR1 is SQVTM, CDR2 ANQGSEA, per germline. The CDR3 DNA sequence: TGCAGCGTTCAGGGGTGGGCTAATGAAAAACTGTTTTTT. This codes for CSVQGWANEKLFF.

This clone was picked up a small number of times. At one end, the junction sequence differs from germline, possibly due to a read error. The rearrangement joins TRBV2 to TRBJ1-1; possibly TRBD1 for D (5 bases). Per germline, CDR1 SNHLY and CDR2 FYNNEI. CDR3 size: 13 residues. CDR3 in amino acids: CASGDRRNTEAFF. CDR3 DNA: TGTGCCAGCGGTGACAGAAGGAACACTGAAGCTTTCTTT.

V is TRBV2 and J is TRBJ1-4; D is uncertain. Germline V gene lookup returns CDR1 SNHLY and CDR2 FYNNEI. The CDR3 sequence is 13 residues long. V was shortened by 6 bases and J by 8 bases, with 13 bases between the two germline ends. Here the CDR3 DNA reads TGTGCCAGCAGGGAGAGCGTTAGAGAAAAACTGTTTTTT. Its protein product is CASRESVREKLFF.

The V call is TRBV7-2, the J call TRBJ2-5; TRBD2 agrees at 8 bases. Trimming took 5 bases from V and 3 from J; bases not matched to a gene: 11. Germline CDR1 and CDR2: SGHTA and FQGNSA. The CDR3 contains 16 residues. The CDR3 region is CASSHYGGALKETQYF. For the CDR3, the DNA is TGTGCCAGCAGCCACTACGGGGGGGCCTTGAAAGAGACCCAGTACTTC.

The rearrangement links TRBV5-1 to TRBJ1-6; D is perhaps TRBD1 (5 bases). The CDR3 runs to 13 residues. The ends were cut back, 5 bases at V and 5 bases at J, with 8 bases in the middle. The germline gives CDR1 SGHRS, CDR2 YFSETQ. DNA for the CDR3: TGCGCCAGCAGAGGAGGGGATAATTCACCCCTCCACTTT. It codes for CASRGGDNSPLHF. Together with reference TRBV5-1 and TRBJ1-6, the CDR3 gives the full variable domain: KAGVTQTPRYLIKTRGQQVTLSCSPISGHRSVSWYQQTPGQGLQFLFEYFSETQRNKGNFPGRFSGRQFSNSRSEMNVSTLELGDSALYLCASRGGDNSPLHFGNGTRLTVT.

The chain couples TRBV28 to TRBJ1-1, with TRBD1 matching 7 bases. With V trimmed by 3 bases and J by 5 bases, 12 bases remained unmatched. The CDR3 contains 16 residues. Germline CDR1 and CDR2: MDHEN and SYDVKM. The CDR3 DNA reads TGTGCCAGCAGTTTTTTTTCGGCCACAGGGGATACTGAAGCTTTCTTT. It encodes CASSFFSATGDTEAFF.